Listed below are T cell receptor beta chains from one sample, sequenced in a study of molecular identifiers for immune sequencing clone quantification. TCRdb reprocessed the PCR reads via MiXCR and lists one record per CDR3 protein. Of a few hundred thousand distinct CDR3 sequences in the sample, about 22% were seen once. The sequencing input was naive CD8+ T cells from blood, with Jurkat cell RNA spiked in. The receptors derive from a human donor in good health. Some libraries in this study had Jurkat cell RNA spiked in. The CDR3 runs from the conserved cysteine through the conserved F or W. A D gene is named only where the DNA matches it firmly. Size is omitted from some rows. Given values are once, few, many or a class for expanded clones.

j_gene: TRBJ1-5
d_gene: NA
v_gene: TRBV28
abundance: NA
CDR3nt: TGTGCCAGCAGTCCACGGACAGCTCCACGGTCCCAGCATTTT
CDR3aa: CASSPRTAPRSQHF

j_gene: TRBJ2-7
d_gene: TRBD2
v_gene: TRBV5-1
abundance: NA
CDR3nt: TGCGCCAGCAGCCTTAGCGGGGGGGCCAACGAGCAGTACTTC
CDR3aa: CASSLSGGANEQYF

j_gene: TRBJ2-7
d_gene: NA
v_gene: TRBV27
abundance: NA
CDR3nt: TGTGCCAGCAGTATCGGGGGCCCGTCCTACGAGCAGTACTTC
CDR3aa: CASSIGGPSYEQYF

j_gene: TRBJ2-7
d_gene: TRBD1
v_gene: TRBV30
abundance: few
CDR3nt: TGTGCCTGGAGCGCGACAGGGAGCGACGAGCAGTACTTC
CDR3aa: CAWSATGSDEQYF

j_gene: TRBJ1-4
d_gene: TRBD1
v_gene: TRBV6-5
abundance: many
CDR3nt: TGTGCCAGCAGTTCGACAGGGGATTATGAAAAACTGTTTTTT
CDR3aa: CASSSTGDYEKLFF

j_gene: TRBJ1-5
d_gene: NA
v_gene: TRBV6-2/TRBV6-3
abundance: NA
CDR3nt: TGTGCCAGCAGCCCCCTCGATAGCAATCAGCCCCAGCATTTT
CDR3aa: CASSPLDSNQPQHF

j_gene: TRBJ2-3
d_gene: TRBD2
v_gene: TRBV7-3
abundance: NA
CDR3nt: TGTGCCAGCAGCTTAAGTACTAGCGGCACAGATACGCAGTATTTT
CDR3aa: CASSLSTSGTDTQYF

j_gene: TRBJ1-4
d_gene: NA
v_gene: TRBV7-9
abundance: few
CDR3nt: TGTGCCAGCAGCTCTATCGGATCAACTAATGAAAAACTGTTTTTT
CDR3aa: CASSSIGSTNEKLFF

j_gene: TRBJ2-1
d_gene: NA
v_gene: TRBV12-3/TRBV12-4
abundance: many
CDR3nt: TGTGCCAGCAGTTTATCTGGTGAGCAGTTCTTC
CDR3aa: CASSLSGEQFF

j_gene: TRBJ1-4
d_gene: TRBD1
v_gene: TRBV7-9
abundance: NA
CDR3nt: TGTGCCAGCAGCTCCCCTCGGCAGGGGGCGAAACTGTTTTTT
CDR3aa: CASSSPRQGAKLFF

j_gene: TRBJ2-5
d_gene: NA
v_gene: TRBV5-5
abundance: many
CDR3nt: TGTGCCAGCAGCTTCGGTGGCGTTAGGGAGACCCAGTACTTC
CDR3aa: CASSFGGVRETQYF

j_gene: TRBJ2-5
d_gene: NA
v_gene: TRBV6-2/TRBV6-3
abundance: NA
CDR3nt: TGTGCCAGCAGTTACTCTCACCAGACCCAGTACTTC
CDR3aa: CASSYSHQTQYF

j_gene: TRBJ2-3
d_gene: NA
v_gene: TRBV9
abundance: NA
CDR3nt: TGTGCCAGCAGCCCCGTAGTGGGGCGACAAAACACAGATACGCAGTATTTT
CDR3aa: CASSPVVGRQNTDTQYF

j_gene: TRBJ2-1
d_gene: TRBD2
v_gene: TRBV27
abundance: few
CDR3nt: TGTGCCAGCAGTTTATCGGGACTAGCGGGGGTCAATGAGCAGTTCTTC
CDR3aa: CASSLSGLAGVNEQFF

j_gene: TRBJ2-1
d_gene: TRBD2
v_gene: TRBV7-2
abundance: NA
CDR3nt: TGTGCCAGCAGCCCGCCTAGCGGGAGGTATGATGAGCAGTTCTTC
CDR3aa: CASSPPSGRYDEQFF

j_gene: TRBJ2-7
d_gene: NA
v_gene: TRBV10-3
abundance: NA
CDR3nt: TGTGCCATCAAATCGACAGGTCCCCAGTCTGAGCAGTACTTC
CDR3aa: CAIKSTGPQSEQYF

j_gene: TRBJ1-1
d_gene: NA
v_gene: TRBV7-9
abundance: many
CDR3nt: TGTGCCAGCAGCTTAGGTCTGGGGGTTAACACTGAAGCTTTCTTT
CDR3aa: CASSLGLGVNTEAFF

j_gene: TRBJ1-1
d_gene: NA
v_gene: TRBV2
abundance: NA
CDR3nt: TGTGCCAGCAGTGATCCGACACAGGGTTTGTCCCCTGCCGCTTTCTTT
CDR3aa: CASSDPTQGLSPAAFF

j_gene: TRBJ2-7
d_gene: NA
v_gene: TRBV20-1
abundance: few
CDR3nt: TGCAGTGCTAGAGACGCCAGGGGTTCCTACGAGCAGTACTTC
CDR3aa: CSARDARGSYEQYF

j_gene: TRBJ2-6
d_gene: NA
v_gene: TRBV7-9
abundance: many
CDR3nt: TGTGCCAGCAGCCCACCCAAGGCCAACGTCCTGACTTTC
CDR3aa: CASSPPKANVLTF

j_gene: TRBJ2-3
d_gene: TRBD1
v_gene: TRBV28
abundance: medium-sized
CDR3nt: TGTGCCAGCAGCCAGGACCCCGGGACAGGGGGCGCGGGGGATACGCAGTATTTT
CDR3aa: CASSQDPGTGGAGDTQYF

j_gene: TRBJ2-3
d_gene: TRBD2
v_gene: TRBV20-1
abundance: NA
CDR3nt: TGCAGTGCCACTAGCGGGAGGGCCCACGCTCCCACAGATACGCAGTATTTT
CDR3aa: CSATSGRAHAPTDTQYF

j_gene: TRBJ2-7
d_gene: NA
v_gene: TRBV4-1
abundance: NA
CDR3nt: TGCGCCAGCAGCCAGCCGGGACCGGGCTACGCGCCGTCCTTC
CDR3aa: CASSQPGPGYAPSF

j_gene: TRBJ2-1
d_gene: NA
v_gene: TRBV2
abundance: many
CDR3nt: TGTGCCCTTAGGTCGGGGAGCTCCTACAATGAGCAGTTCTTC
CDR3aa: CALRSGSSYNEQFF

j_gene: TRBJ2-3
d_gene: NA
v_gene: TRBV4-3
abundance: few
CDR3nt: TGCGCCAGCAGCCAAGATGCCAGCAGCACAGATACGCAGTATTTT
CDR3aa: CASSQDASSTDTQYF

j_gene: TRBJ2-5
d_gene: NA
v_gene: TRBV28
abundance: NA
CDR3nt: TGTGCCAGCAGTTTTGGGGGCGCGGAGACCCAGTACTTC
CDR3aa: CASSFGGAETQYF

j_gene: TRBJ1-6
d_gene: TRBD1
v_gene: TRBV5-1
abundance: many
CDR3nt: TGCGCCAGCACCAATATTCCGGGACAGCCAGATTCACCCCTCCACTTT
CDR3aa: CASTNIPGQPDSPLHF

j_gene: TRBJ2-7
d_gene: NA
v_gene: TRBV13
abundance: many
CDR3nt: TGTGCCAGCAGCCCGGACCCCGGGTACGAGCAGTACTTC
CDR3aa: CASSPDPGYEQYF

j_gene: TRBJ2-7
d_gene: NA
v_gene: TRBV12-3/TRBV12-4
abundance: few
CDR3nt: TGTGCCAGCAGTTTAGGGTTCTCCTACGAGCAGTACTTC
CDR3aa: CASSLGFSYEQYF

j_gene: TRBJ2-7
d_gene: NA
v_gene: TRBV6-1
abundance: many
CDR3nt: TGTGCCAGCAGTGAAGCAGTCGGTGAGACTGTAACCTACGAGCAGTACTTC
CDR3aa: CASSEAVGETVTYEQYF

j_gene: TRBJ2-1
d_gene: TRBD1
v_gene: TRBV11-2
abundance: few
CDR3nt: TGTGCCAGCAGCTCAAGAACCGGGACAGCTCCATCCAATGAGCAGTTCTTC
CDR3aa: CASSSRTGTAPSNEQFF

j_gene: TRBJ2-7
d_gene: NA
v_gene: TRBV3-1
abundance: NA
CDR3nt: TGTGCCAGCAGCTCGAGGGCCGGGAGTTCCTACGAGCAGTACTTC
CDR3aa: CASSSRAGSSYEQYF

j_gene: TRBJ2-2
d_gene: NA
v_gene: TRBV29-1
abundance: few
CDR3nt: TGCAGCGTTATACAGCACACCGGGGAGCTGTTTTTT
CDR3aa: CSVIQHTGELFF

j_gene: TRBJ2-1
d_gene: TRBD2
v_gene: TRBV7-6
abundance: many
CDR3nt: TGTGCCAGCAGCTTAGCTGCGGGAGCGGTCAATGAGCAGTTCTTC
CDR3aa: CASSLAAGAVNEQFF

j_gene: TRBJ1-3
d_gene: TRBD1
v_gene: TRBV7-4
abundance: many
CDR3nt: TGTGCCAGCAGCCCGGGACAGGGGAAAGGAAACACCATATATTTT
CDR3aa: CASSPGQGKGNTIYF

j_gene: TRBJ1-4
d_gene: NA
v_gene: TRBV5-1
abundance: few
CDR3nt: TGCGCCAGCAGCTTGGTCGGCCACGGGGATGAAAAACTGTTTTTT
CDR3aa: CASSLVGHGDEKLFF

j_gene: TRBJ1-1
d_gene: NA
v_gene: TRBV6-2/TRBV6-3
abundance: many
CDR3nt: TGTGCCAGCAGTCACCGGGAGTGGTCGAACACTGAAGCTTTCTTT
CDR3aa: CASSHREWSNTEAFF

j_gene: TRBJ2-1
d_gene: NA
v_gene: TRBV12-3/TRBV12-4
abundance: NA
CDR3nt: TGTGCCAGCAGACCCGACGACAGAGGCAGTATCGATGAGCAGTTCTTC
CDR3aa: CASRPDDRGSIDEQFF

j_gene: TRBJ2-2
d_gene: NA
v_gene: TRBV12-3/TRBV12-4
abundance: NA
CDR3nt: TGTGCCAGCAGTTCGAGTAGAGACACCGGGGAGCTGTTTTTT
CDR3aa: CASSSSRDTGELFF

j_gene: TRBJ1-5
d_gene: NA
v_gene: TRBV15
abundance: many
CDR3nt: TGTGCCACCAGCAGAGATTGGAGTGTTGGCAATCAGCCCCAGCATTTT
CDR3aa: CATSRDWSVGNQPQHF

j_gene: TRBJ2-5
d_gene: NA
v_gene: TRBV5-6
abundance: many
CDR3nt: TGTGCCAGCAGCCAACACGACAGGACCCAGTACTTC
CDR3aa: CASSQHDRTQYF

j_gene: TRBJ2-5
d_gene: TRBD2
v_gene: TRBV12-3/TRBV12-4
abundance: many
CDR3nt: TGTGCCAGCGGGGCGGCGGGAGGGGAAGAGACCCAGTACTTC
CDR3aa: CASGAAGGEETQYF

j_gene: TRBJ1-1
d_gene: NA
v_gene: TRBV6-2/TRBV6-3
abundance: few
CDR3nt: TGTGCCAGCAGTTACGGAGGTGTGCGCACTGAAGCTTTCTTT
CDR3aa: CASSYGGVRTEAFF

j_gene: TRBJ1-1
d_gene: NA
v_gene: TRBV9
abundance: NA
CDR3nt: TGTGCCAGTCGGGGGGCCGGCACTGAAGCTTTCTTT
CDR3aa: CASRGAGTEAFF

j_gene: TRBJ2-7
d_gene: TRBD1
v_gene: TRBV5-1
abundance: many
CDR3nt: TGCGCCAGCAGCTCGGGACAGTACTCCTACGAGCAGTACTTC
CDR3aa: CASSSGQYSYEQYF

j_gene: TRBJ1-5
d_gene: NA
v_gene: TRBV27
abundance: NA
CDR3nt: TGTGCCAGCGGGACGGCCAGGTTCAATCAGCCCCAGCATTTT
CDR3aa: CASGTARFNQPQHF

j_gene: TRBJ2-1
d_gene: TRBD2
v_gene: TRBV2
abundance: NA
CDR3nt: TGTGCCAGCACCCCGGGAGTAGCGGGGGCCTCAGGCAATGAGCAGTTCTTC
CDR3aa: CASTPGVAGASGNEQFF

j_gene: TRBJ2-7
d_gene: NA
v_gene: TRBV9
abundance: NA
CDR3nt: TGTGCCAGCAGCGTAGCGGACAGCCCCTACGAGCAGTACTTC
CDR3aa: CASSVADSPYEQYF

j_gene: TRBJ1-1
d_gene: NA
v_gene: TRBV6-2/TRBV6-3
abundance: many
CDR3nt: TGTGCCAGCAGTTTTCGGGTCCCTGAAGCTTTCTTT
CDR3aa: CASSFRVPEAFF

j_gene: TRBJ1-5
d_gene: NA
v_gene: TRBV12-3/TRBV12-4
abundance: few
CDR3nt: TGTGCCAGCAGCCCTTCAGTCCCCGCTAATCAGCCCCAGCATTTT
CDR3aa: CASSPSVPANQPQHF

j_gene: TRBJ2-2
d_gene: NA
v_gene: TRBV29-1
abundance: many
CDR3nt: TGCAGCGTTCAAGGGGACACCGGGGAGCTGTTTTTT
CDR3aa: CSVQGDTGELFF

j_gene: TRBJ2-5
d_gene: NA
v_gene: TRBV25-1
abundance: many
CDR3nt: TGTGCCAGCAGTGACGGAGAGACCCAGTACTTC
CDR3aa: CASSDGETQYF

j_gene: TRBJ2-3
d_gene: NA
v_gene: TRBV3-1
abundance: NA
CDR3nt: TGTGCCAGCAGCCCGGACATAGGGTCCGCAGATACGCAGTATTTT
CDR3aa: CASSPDIGSADTQYF